This T cell receptor (beta chain) was documented in a study of blood T cell repertoires in COVID-19. In the study overall: Material from acute and convalescent COVID-19 was sourced from the United States, Italy and Spain. The analysed material was cDNA or gDNA that came from T cells, B-cell-depleted T cells, or PBMCs.

Study processing details: Reference gene primer amplification in the assay estimated nucleated cell counts. TCRdb's table, derived via immunoSEQ multiplex PCR, lists solely in-frame clones and lacks some. V, J and clone size are those of that table, while D and trimming were read from the DNA. The sample comprises 300,000 to 400,000 clones, approximately 89% of which are singletons, and under 3.5% rests with the top ten. After removal of 6 bases from V and 13 bases from J, the junction contained 11 bases not matched to a gene. CDR3 length: 13 residues. This sequence joins TRBV12-3 or TRBV12-4 and TRBJ2-1; 8 positions match TRBD2. Sequencing input: peripheral blood. The receptor was isolated from a woman aged 18-29 years who had recovered from COVID-19. The CDR3 DNA reads TGTGCCAGCAGCTTGCCAGCGGGGGAGGTCCAGTTCTTC. This encodes CASSLPAGEVQFF.